Presented here are 19 T cell receptor beta chains from one specimen sequenced in a study of blood T cell repertoires in COVID-19. Assay: immunoSEQ multiplex PCR; the TCRdb copy retains only in-frame clones and omits some. The sample contains about 89,000 clones, more than 70% of which appear only once. The sample was peripheral blood. These receptors were collected from a man in his 60s with acute or convalescent COVID-19.

The chain has TRBV30 and TRBJ1-2; D is possibly TRBD1 (6 bases). V was trimmed by 2 bases and J by 0 bases, leaving 16 bases between them. The CDR3 is 16 amino acids. Germline loops: CDR1 GTSNPN, CDR2 SVGIG (reference sequence). Here the CDR3 reads CAWSHRVVLANYGYTF. Written as DNA, the CDR3 is TGTGCCTGGAGTCACAGGGTGGTTTTAGCTAACTATGGCTACACCTTC. The full variable domain, rest sourced from reference TRBV30 and TRBJ1-2, is SQTIHQWPATLVQPVGSPLSLECTVEGTSNPNLYWYRQAAGRGLQLLFYSVGIGQISSEVPQNLSASRPQDRQFILSSKKLLLSDSGFYLCAWSHRVVLANYGYTFGSGTRLTVV.

V and J are TRBV28 and TRBJ1-4; D might be TRBD1 (6 bases). The germline CDR1 and CDR2 sequences are MDHEN and SYDVKM. V lost 4 bases and J lost 4, with 10 bases in between. The CDR3 is made up of 14 amino acids. The CDR3 bases are TGTGCCAGCAGTTCCACAGGGCTTAATGAAAAACTGTTTTTT. The encoded protein is CASSSTGLNEKLFF.

This chain connects TRBV2 to TRBJ2-5; possible D gene TRBD1, 5 bases. V lost 2 bases and J 5 bases, leaving 12 bases between the germline ends. CDR3 size: 14 residues. The germline CDR1 and CDR2 sequences are SNHLY and FYNNEI. As DNA, the CDR3 is TGTGCCAGCAGTGAATTTAACAGGCCGGAGACCCAGTACTTC. As protein: CASSEFNRPETQYF.

In nucleotides, the CDR3 is TGTGCCAGCAGCTTGAGGAGCGGGGGCGCCTACAATGAGCAGTTCTTC. It translates to CASSLRSGGAYNEQFF. The chain is built from TRBV5-6 and TRBJ2-1; 8 bases align to TRBD2. V lost 1 base, J lost 2 bases, and 5 bases stayed unmatched. Germline V gene data show CDR1 as SGHDT and CDR2 as YYEEEE. CDR3 length: 16 amino acids.

CDR3 loop: CASSLDQGAWGYTF. CDR3 DNA sequence: TGTGCCAGCAGCTTGGACCAGGGGGCATGGGGCTACACCTTC. The gene calls are TRBV5-5 and TRBJ1-2; 8 nucleotides match TRBD1. V was pared by 0 bases and J by 8 bases, with 6 bases of the junction left unmatched. This CDR3 is 14 amino acids long. Germline assignment: CDR1 SGHKS and CDR2 YYEKEE (reference sequence).

In DNA, the CDR3 is TGTGCCAGCAGCCAAGGGGGTAGGTACGAGCAGTACTTC. As protein: CASSQGGRYEQYF. V and J are TRBV9 and TRBJ2-7; the D gene is possibly TRBD1 (6 bases). V shed 4 bases and J shed 4 bases, with 12 bases lying between them. Germline CDR1 SGDLS, CDR2 YYNGEE. The CDR3 runs 13 residues.

V gene TRBV28 combines with J gene TRBJ2-7; D gene uncertain. Trimming took off 7 bases at V and 2 bases at J, with 21 bases between the two ends. The germline V gene encodes CDR1 MDHEN and CDR2 SYDVKM. The CDR3 contains 16 residues. The CDR3 DNA follows: TGTGCCAGCACCATTTACCCTGGGCACAGCCCCTACGAGCAGTACTTC. Translated: CASTIYPGHSPYEQYF.

This rearrangement joins TRBV19 to TRBJ2-2; 7 bases map to TRBD2. J gave up 6 bases and V 3 bases, and 13 bases lay outside the gene matches. The CDR3 runs to 17 residues. Looked up from germline, CDR1 is LNHDA and CDR2 is SQIVND (reference sequence). CDR3 residues: CASSIGPNSGTAGELFF. CDR3 DNA sequence: TGTGCCAGTAGTATTGGCCCGAACAGCGGGACCGCCGGGGAGCTGTTTTTT.

The CDR3 here is CASSLGTDSNQPQHF. CDR3 nucleotide sequence: TGCGCCAGCAGCCTTGGGACAGATAGCAATCAGCCCCAGCATTTT. The rearrangement joins TRBV5-1 to TRBJ1-5, with TRBD1 matching 7 bases. This CDR3 is 15 amino acids long. V trimming: 4 bases; J trimming: 0 bases; junction bases outside the gene matches: 4. Germline CDR1 and CDR2: SGHRS and YFSETQ.

The genes are TRBV18 and TRBJ1-1, with D perhaps matching TRBD1 (6 bases). The CDR3 has 13 amino acids. CDR1 KGHSH and CDR2 LQKENI come from the germline V gene. The V end was cut by 8 bases, the J end by 0 bases, with 10 bases between. CDR3 nucleotide sequence: TGTGCCAGCAACGGACAGTTGAACACTGAAGCTTTCTTT. Amino acids: CASNGQLNTEAFF.

V is TRBV3-1 (or the pseudogene TRBV3-2) and J is TRBJ2-7, with TRBD1 matching over 11 bases. J gave up 2 bases and V 5 bases, and 5 bases lay outside the gene matches. This CDR3 spans 15 amino acids. Germline CDR1 is LGHDT and CDR2 is YNNKEL (reference sequence). CDR3 bases: TGTGCCAGCAGCATAAGGGACAGGGGGACCTACGAGCAGTACTTC. Translation: CASSIRDRGTYEQYF.

The chain combines TRBV19 with TRBJ2-5, with D tentatively TRBD2 (5 bases). Trimming left V 0 bases short and J 3 bases short, with 8 bases between. Per the germline V gene, CDR1 is LNHDA and CDR2 is SQIVND (reference sequence). This CDR3 has 14 amino acids. In nucleotides, the CDR3 is TGTGCCAGTAGTATAGACGCGGGTAAAGAGACCCAGTACTTC. It is translated as CASSIDAGKETQYF.

CDR3 in amino acids: CAWTSGQLTSTDTQYF. DNA of the CDR3: TGTGCCTGGACCTCAGGACAGCTTACTAGCACAGATACGCAGTATTTT. The chain joins TRBV30 to TRBJ2-3, with D possibly being TRBD1 (6 bases). The CDR3 runs to 16 residues. V lost 4 bases and J 0 bases, leaving 17 bases between the germline ends. Germline values: CDR1 GTSNPN, CDR2 SVGIG (reference sequence). Together with reference TRBV30 and TRBJ2-3, the CDR3 gives the full variable domain: SQTIHQWPATLVQPVGSPLSLECTVEGTSNPNLYWYRQAAGRGLQLLFYSVGIGQISSEVPQNLSASRPQDRQFILSSKKLLLSDSGFYLCAWTSGQLTSTDTQYFGPGTRLTVL.

V usage is TRBV24-1 and J usage is TRBJ2-6; TRBD1 agrees at 7 bases. This CDR3 is 17 amino acids long. Germline values: CDR1 KGHDR, CDR2 SFDVKD. The ends lost 5 bases at V and 3 bases at J; junction bases unmatched: 9. Written as DNA, the CDR3 is TGTGCCACCAGTGCAAGACAGGGTGTCCTTGGGGCCAACGTCCTGACTTTC. Translation gives CATSARQGVLGANVLTF.

CDR3: CASTLQTLNEQFF. CDR3 coding DNA: TGTGCCAGCACCCTACAGACCCTCAATGAGCAGTTCTTC. The chain recombines TRBV11-2 with TRBJ2-1; no reliable D call. The CDR3 consists of 13 residues. Looked up from germline, CDR1 is SGHAT and CDR2 is FQNNGV. V was pared by 7 bases and J by 6 bases, with 13 bases between.

The genes are TRBV7-9 and TRBJ2-1, with a tentative D call TRBD2 (5 bases). The CDR3 is made up of 13 amino acids. Germline-derived CDR1 and CDR2 are SEHNR and FQNEAQ (reference sequence). Trimming shortened V by 5 bases and J by 5 bases, and 10 bases separated the two germline ends. The CDR3 DNA reads TGTGCCAGCAGCCGCGGGCCCAACAATGAGCAGTTCTTC. This gives the protein CASSRGPNNEQFF.

CDR3: CASSYPAGASYEQYF. In nucleotides, the CDR3 is TGTGCCAGCAGTTACCCAGCGGGGGCGTCCTACGAGCAGTACTTC. The V call is TRBV6-5, the J call TRBJ2-7; TRBD2 matches 8 bases. Germline V CDR1 and CDR2: MNHEY, SVGAGI. Unmatched junction bases numbered 4, after V lost 2 bases and J lost 1 base. The length of the CDR3 is 15 residues.

The chain recombines TRBV2 with TRBJ1-6; 10 bases align to TRBD1. The CDR3 sequence is 15 residues long. V shed 6 bases and J 7 bases; nucleotides not matched to a gene: 6. Germline V gene lookup returns CDR1 SNHLY and CDR2 FYNNEI. CDR3 nucleotides: TGTGCCAGCAGGAGGGGGACAGGGGCAAATTCACCCCTCCACTTT. It translates to CASRRGTGANSPLHF.

The CDR3 is CASTLLAGVYNEQFF. CDR3 bases: TGTGCCAGCACCCTACTAGCGGGAGTTTACAATGAGCAGTTCTTC. The chain has TRBV7-8 and TRBJ2-1; 11 positions agree with TRBD2. The trim removed 7 bases at V and 4 bases at J, leaving 6 bases unmatched. Germline loops: CDR1 SGHVS, CDR2 FQNEAQ. The CDR3 loop spans 15 amino acids.